This paragraph covers one T cell receptor (beta chain) sequence. These data originate in a study of OX40 agonist ivuxolimab in advanced cancers. Libraries were prepared by immunoSEQ multiplex PCR; TCRdb keeps only in-frame clonotypes and omits some of them. Of around 110,000 clones listed, approximately 90% were seen once; the top ten hold 1.2%. The CDR3 consists of 16 residues. V trimming: 8 bases; J trimming: 1 base; junction bases outside the gene matches: 9. Looked up from germline, CDR1 is SGHAT and CDR2 is FQNNGV. The rearrangement uses TRBV11-2 and TRBJ2-3; 10 positions agree with TRBD2. The source is an adult with an advanced solid tumor such as melanoma, head and neck, liver or kidney cancer. Here the sequenced sample was CD4+ or CD8+ T cells sorted from blood, taken in a trial of the OX40 agonist ivuxolimab. The CDR3 DNA is TGTGCCAGCGGTAGCGGGAGGCAGGGGGGCACAGATACGCAGTATTTT. Translating it yields CASGSGRQGGTDTQYF. The full variable domain, rest sourced from reference TRBV11-2 and TRBJ2-3, is EAGVAQSPRYKIIEKRQSVAFWCNPISGHATLYWYQQILGQGPKLLIQFQNNGVVDDSQLPKDRFSAERLKGVDSTLKIQPAKLEDSAVYLCASGSGRQGGTDTQYFGPGTRLTVL.